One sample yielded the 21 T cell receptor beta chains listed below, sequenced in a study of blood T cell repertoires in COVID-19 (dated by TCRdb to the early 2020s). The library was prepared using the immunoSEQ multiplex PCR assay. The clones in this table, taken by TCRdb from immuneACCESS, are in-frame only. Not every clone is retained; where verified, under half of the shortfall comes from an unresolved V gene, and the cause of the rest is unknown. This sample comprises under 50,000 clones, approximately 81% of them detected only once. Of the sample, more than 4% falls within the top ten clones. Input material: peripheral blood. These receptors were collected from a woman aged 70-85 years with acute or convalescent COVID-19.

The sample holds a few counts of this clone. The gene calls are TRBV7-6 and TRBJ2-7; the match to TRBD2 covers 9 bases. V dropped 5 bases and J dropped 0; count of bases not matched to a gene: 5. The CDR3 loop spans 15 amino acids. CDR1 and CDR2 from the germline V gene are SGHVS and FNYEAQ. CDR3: CASSALAGSSYEQYF. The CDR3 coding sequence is TGTGCCAGCAGCGCCCTAGCGGGGAGCTCCTACGAGCAGTACTTC.

CDR3 sequence: CASSRRQGEDTQYF. CDR3 DNA sequence: TGTGCCAGCAGCAGGAGACAGGGGGAAGATACGCAGTATTTT. The V gene is TRBV6-6, the J gene TRBJ2-3; 9 positions agree with TRBD1. Germline assignment: CDR1 MNHNY and CDR2 SVGAGI (reference sequence). CDR3 length: 14 residues. Unmatched junction bases numbered 6, after V lost 6 bases and J lost 5 bases.

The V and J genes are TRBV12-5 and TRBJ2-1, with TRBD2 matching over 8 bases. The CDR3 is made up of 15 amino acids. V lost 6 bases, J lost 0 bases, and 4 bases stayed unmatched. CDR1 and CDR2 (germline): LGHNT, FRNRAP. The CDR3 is CASGLAGTSYNEQFF. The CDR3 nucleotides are TGTGCTAGTGGCCTAGCGGGCACCTCCTACAATGAGCAGTTCTTC.

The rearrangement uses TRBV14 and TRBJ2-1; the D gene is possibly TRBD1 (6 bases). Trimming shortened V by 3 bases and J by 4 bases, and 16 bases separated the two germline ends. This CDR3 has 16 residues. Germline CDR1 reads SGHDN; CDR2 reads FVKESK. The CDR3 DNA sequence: TGTGCCAGCAGCCACCGGACAGTTGGCCCATACAATGAGCAGTTCTTC. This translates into CASSHRTVGPYNEQFF.

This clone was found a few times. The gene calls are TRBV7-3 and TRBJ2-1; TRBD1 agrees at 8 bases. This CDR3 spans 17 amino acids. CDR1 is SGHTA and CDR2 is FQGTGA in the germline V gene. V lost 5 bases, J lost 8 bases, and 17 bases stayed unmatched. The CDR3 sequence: CASSPQTGGFAGHEQFF. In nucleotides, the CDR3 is TGTGCCAGCAGCCCGCAAACAGGGGGATTCGCTGGGCATGAGCAGTTCTTC. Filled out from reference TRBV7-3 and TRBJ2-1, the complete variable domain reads GAGVSQTPSNKVTEKGKYVELRCDPISGHTALYWYRQSLGQGPEFLIYFQGTGAADDSGLPNDRFFAVRPEGSVSTLKIQRTERGDSAVYLCASSPQTGGFAGHEQFFGPGTRLTVL.

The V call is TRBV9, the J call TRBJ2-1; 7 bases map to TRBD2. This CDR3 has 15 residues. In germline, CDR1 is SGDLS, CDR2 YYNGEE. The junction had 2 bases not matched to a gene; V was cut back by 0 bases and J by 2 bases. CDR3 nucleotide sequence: TGTGCCAGCAGCGTAGACCTAGCGGCCTACAATGAGCAGTTCTTC. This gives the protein CASSVDLAAYNEQFF.

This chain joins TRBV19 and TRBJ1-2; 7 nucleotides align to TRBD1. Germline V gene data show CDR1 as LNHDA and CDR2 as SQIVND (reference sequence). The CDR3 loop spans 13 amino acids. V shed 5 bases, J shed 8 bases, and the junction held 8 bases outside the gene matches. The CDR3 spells CASSSRQGWGYTF. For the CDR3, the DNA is TGTGCCAGTAGTTCAAGACAGGGTTGGGGCTACACCTTC.

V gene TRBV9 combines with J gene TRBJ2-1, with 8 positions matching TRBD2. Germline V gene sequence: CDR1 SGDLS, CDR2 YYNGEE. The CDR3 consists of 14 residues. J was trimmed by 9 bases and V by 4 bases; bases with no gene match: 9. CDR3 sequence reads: CASSQPSGRGEQFF. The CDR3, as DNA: TGTGCCAGCAGCCAACCAAGCGGGAGAGGTGAGCAGTTCTTC.

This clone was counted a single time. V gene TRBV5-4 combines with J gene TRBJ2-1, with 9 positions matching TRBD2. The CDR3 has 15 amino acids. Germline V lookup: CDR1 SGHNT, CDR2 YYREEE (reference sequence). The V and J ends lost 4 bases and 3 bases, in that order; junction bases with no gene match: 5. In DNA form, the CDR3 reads TGTGCCAGCAGCCCAGGGACTAGCAACTACAATGAGCAGTTCTTC. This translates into CASSPGTSNYNEQFF.

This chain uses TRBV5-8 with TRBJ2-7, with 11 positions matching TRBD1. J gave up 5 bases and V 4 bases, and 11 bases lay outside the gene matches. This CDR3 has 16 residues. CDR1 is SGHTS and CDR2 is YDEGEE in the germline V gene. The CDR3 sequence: CASSRKDRGRRHEQYF. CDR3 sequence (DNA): TGTGCCAGCAGCCGAAAGGACAGGGGGCGAAGACACGAGCAGTACTTC.

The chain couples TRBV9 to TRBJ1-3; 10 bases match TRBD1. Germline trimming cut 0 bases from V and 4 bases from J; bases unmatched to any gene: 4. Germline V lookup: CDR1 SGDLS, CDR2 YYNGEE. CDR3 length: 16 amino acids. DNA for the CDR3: TGTGCCAGCAGCGTAGCGGGACAGGGGTGGGGAAACACCATATATTTT. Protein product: CASSVAGQGWGNTIYF.

CDR3 nucleotides: TGTGCCAGCCGAAACAGGGGGCTATGGGAAAAACTGTTTTTT. Protein product: CASRNRGLWEKLFF. The chain combines TRBV5-8 with TRBJ1-4; TRBD1 agrees at 9 bases. The CDR3 totals 14 residues. From germline, CDR1 is SGHTS and CDR2 YDEGEE. V dropped 7 bases and J dropped 8; count of bases not matched to a gene: 9.

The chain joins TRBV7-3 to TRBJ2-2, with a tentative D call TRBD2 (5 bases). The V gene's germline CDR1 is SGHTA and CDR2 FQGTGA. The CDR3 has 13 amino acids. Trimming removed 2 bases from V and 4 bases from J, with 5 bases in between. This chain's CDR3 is CASSLGSTGELFF. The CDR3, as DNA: TGTGCCAGCAGCTTAGGGAGCACCGGGGAGCTGTTTTTT.

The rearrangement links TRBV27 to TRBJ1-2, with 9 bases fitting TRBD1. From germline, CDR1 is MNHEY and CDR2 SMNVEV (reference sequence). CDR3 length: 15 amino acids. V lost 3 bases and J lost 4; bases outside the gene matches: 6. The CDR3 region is CASSFGQGLAYGYTF. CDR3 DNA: TGTGCCAGCAGTTTTGGACAGGGGCTTGCCTATGGCTACACCTTC.

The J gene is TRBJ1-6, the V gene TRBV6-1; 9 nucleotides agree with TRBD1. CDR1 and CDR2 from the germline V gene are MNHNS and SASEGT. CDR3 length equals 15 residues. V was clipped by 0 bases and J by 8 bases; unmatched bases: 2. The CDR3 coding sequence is TGTGCCAGCAGTGAAGCCAGACAGGGGGATTCACCCCTCCACTTT. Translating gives CASSEARQGDSPLHF.

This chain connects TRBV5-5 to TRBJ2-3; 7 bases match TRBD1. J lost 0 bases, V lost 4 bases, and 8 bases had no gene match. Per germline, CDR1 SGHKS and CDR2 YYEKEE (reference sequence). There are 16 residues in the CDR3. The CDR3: CASSGTGTASTDTQYF. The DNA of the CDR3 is TGTGCCAGCAGCGGGACCGGGACAGCTAGCACAGATACGCAGTATTTT.

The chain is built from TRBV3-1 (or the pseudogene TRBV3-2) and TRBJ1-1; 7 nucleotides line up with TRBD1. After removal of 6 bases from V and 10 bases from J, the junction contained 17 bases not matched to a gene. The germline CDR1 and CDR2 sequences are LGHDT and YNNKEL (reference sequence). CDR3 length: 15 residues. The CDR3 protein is CASRSRDSYFTGAFF. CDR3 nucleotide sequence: TGTGCCAGCAGGTCCCGGGACAGCTACTTCACGGGAGCTTTCTTT.

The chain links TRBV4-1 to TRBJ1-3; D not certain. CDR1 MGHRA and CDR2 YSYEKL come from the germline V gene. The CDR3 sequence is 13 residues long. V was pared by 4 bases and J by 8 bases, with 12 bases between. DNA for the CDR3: TGCGCCAGCAGCCCCGCCCTGGACTACACCATATATTTT. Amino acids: CASSPALDYTIYF.

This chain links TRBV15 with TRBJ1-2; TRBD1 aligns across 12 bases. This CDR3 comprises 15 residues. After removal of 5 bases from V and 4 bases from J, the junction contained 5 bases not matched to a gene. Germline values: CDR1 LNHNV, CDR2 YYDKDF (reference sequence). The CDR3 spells CATSSGTGGIYGYTF. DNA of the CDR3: TGTGCCACCAGCTCGGGGACAGGGGGCATCTATGGCTACACCTTC.

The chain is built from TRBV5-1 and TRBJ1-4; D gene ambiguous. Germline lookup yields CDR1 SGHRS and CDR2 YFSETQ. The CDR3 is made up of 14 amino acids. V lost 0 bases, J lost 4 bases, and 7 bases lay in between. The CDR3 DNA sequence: TGCGCCAGCAGCTTGGATACAGTTAATGAAAAACTGTTTTTT. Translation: CASSLDTVNEKLFF.

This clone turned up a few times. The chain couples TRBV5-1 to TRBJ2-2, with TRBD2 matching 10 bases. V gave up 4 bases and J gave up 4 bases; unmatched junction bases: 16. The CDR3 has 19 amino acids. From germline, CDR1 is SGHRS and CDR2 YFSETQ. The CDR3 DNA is TGCGCCAGCAGCCTAGGGGGCCTAGCGGGAGCCTCGGGCACCGGGGAGCTGTTTTTT. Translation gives CASSLGGLAGASGTGELFF.